A selection of T cell receptor beta chains follows, all from one sample in a study of control samples from healthy donors and cancer patients. The assay was immunoSEQ multiplex PCR, and TCRdb's table has in-frame clones only and misses some. The sample contains under 150,000 clones, 88% of which appear only once. What was sequenced was blood. The source of these receptors is an older woman in good health. The CDR3 runs from the conserved cysteine through the conserved F or W. Each record gives: V gene, J gene, clone size, D gene, CDR3 DNA, CDR3 protein. D genes are given only for firm matches. Size is stated for part of the rows, as once, few or many counts, or as a class when the clone is expanded.

TRBV9	TRBJ1-4	.	.	TGTGCCAGCAGCGTAGGGCCCCTGGGTAATGAAAAACTGTTTTTT	CASSVGPLGNEKLFF
TRBV19	TRBJ2-7	.	TRBD1	TGTGCCAGTAGTATAGCAGGGGGATACGAGCAGTACTTC	CASSIAGGYEQYF
TRBV24-1	TRBJ2-5	.	.	TGTGCCACCAGTGATTCGCGGCGTGGGGCCGCAGGAGGGGAGACCCAGTACTTC	CATSDSRRGAAGGETQYF
TRBV28	TRBJ2-1	once	.	TGTGCCAGCAGTTTAGAGGGGGAGCAGTTCTTC	CASSLEGEQFF
TRBV18	TRBJ1-5	.	TRBD1	TGTGCCAGCTCGTCGACAGGGGGCGATCAGCCCCAGCATTTT	CASSSTGGDQPQHF
TRBV21-1	TRBJ1-1	.	.	TGTGCCAGCAGCAAAGATTGGTCGGGGCGCCGATCTTTTATGAACACTGAAGCTTTCTTT	CASSKDWSGRRSFMNTEAFF
TRBV6-2/TRBV6-3	TRBJ2-4	.	.	TGTGCCAGCAGTTACTCGACAGTAGCCAAAAACATTCAGTACTTC	CASSYSTVAKNIQYF
TRBV7-9	TRBJ1-1	.	.	TGTGCCAGCAGCTTCGTCAAGAACACTGAAGCTTTCTTT	CASSFVKNTEAFF
TRBV27	TRBJ1-1	.	.	TGTGCCAGCAGCTCACCGGGCACTGAAGCTTTCTTT	CASSSPGTEAFF
TRBV10-3	TRBJ2-7	once	.	TGTGCCCCTATTCCCTACGAGCAGTACTTC	CAPIPYEQYF
TRBV11-3	TRBJ2-2	.	TRBD1	TGTGCCACCCGGCGCGGGACAGGGGCCGGCGGGGAGCTGTTTTTT	CATRRGTGAGGELFF
TRBV2	TRBJ2-6	.	.	TGTGCCAGCAGTGAAAAAGGCGGCAGCTCTGGGGCCAACGTCCTGACTTTC	CASSEKGGSSGANVLTF
TRBV19	TRBJ2-7	.	.	TGTGCCAGTAGTTCAAAGGTGGACGGTTCCTACGAGCAGTACTTC	CASSSKVDGSYEQYF
TRBV9	TRBJ2-3	.	.	TGTGCCAGCAAGCCCGTTTCGAGCACAGATACGCAGTATTTT	CASKPVSSTDTQYF
TRBV7-2	TRBJ1-2	.	.	TGTGCCAGCAGGCCGGCCGGAAGCTATGGCTACACCTTC	CASRPAGSYGYTF
TRBV5-1	TRBJ1-5	.	.	TGCGCCAGCAGGGCAGATCCAAATCAGCCCCAGCATTTT	CASRADPNQPQHF
TRBV5-6	TRBJ1-1	.	.	TGTGCCAGCAGCCCGCCGGGGAGCACTGAAGCTTTCTTT	CASSPPGSTEAFF
TRBV19	TRBJ1-2	.	.	TGTGCCAGTAGTGGGGGACTGCCTAACTATGGCTACACCTTC	CASSGGLPNYGYTF
TRBV10-2	TRBJ1-1	.	TRBD1	TGCGCCAGCAACCCTCAGGGGGGAAACACTGAAGCTTTCTTT	CASNPQGGNTEAFF
TRBV10-2	TRBJ1-2	.	.	TGCGCCAGCAGTGAGCCGGAGGGCTATGGCTACACCTTC	CASSEPEGYGYTF
TRBV20-1	TRBJ1-3	.	TRBD1	TGCAGTGCTAGTCCGGTCATGGGGACAGGGGGTGGAAACACCATATATTTT	CSASPVMGTGGGNTIYF
TRBV27	TRBJ1-1	.	TRBD1	TGTGCCAGCAGTTTACAGGGGGCGAGCACTGAAGCTTTCTTT	CASSLQGASTEAFF
TRBV5-1	TRBJ1-4	.	.	TGCGCCAGCAGCTCGACCTTAACAACTAATGAAAAACTGTTTTTT	CASSSTLTTNEKLFF
TRBV19	TRBJ1-2	.	TRBD1	TGTGCCAGTAGTATGTCCACGGGGACAGGGGCCTATGGCTACACCTTC	CASSMSTGTGAYGYTF
TRBV7-8	TRBJ1-1	.	TRBD1	TGTGCCAGCAGCTCAAGTACAGGGGCCACTGAAGCTTTCTTT	CASSSSTGATEAFF
TRBV6-5	TRBJ1-1	.	.	TGTGCCAGCAGTTACGTATTTGACACTGAAGCTTTCTTT	CASSYVFDTEAFF
TRBV12-3/TRBV12-4	TRBJ1-5	.	.	TGTGCCAGCAGTTTCGGGGGGGATCAGCCCCAGCATTTT	CASSFGGDQPQHF
TRBV7-2	TRBJ2-3	.	TRBD2	TGTGCCAGCAGCTTACGCGGGGGGGCACCAGATACGCAGTATTTT	CASSLRGGAPDTQYF
TRBV5-1	TRBJ2-2	few	.	TGCGCCAGTCGTCCCGGGACCCAGAACGGGGAGCTGTTTTTT	CASRPGTQNGELFF
TRBV19	TRBJ2-1	.	.	TGTGCCAGTAGTACGTTGCATGAGCAGTTCTTC	CASSTLHEQFF
TRBV19	TRBJ2-2	.	TRBD1	TGTGCCAGTAGTATACGAATTTCATCGGACAGGGTCAAGGGGGAGCTGTTTTTT	CASSIRISSDRVKGELFF
TRBV14	TRBJ1-1	.	.	TGTGCCAGCAGCCAAAACCCGGCCGCTGAAGCTTTCTTT	CASSQNPAAEAFF
TRBV5-6	TRBJ1-1	few	.	TGTGCCAGCAGCTTGGTTAGGAACACTGAAGCTTTCTTT	CASSLVRNTEAFF
TRBV27	TRBJ1-5	.	.	TGTGCCAGTCCTTACGGGCCCCAGCATTTT	CASPYGPQHF
TRBV7-9	TRBJ1-2	.	TRBD1	TGTGCCAGCAGCCGAAGGGACAGAGCTAACTATGGCTACACCTTC	CASSRRDRANYGYTF
TRBV19	TRBJ1-1	.	.	TGTGCCAGTAGTTACAGGGAGAACACTGAAGCTTTCTTT	CASSYRENTEAFF
TRBV9	TRBJ2-2	.	.	TGTGCCAGCAGCGGGACGGTCACCGGGGAGCTGTTTTTT	CASSGTVTGELFF
TRBV9	TRBJ1-6	.	.	TGTGCCAGCAGCGTAAAAGGGGGGGATTCACCCCTCCACTTT	CASSVKGGDSPLHF
TRBV6-6	TRBJ1-5	.	TRBD1	TGTGCCAGCAGTTACTTGGGGACAGGCAATCAGCCCCAGCATTTT	CASSYLGTGNQPQHF
TRBV30	TRBJ1-6	.	.	TGTGCCTGTCAAGACGGCTCCTATAATTCACCCCTCCACTTT	CACQDGSYNSPLHF
TRBV4-1	TRBJ2-5	.	TRBD2	TGCGCCAGCAGCCAGGGGGGGGCGGGGGGCCAAGAGACCCAGTACTTC	CASSQGGAGGQETQYF
TRBV19	TRBJ1-1	.	TRBD1	TGTGCCAGTAGTACGACAGGGGCATTTTCCGAAGCTTTCTTT	CASSTTGAFSEAFF